Below, 19 T cell receptor beta chains from the same sample are listed, as sequenced in a study of blood T cell repertoires in COVID-19. Libraries were prepared by immunoSEQ multiplex PCR; TCRdb keeps only in-frame clonotypes and omits some of them. This sample has tens of thousands of clones, with more than 75% found just once. Sequencing input: peripheral blood. The origin of the receptors is a human donor in a cohort sampled during active COVID-19.

CDR3 sequence (DNA): TGTGCCAGCAGCTTAGGCGGGGGCGCGAGCAATCAGCCCCAGCATTTT. It specifies CASSLGGGASNQPQHF. V usage is TRBV11-2 and J usage is TRBJ1-5; possibly TRBD1 for D (6 bases). CDR3 length: 16 residues. Trimming removed 1 base from V and 1 base from J, with 11 bases in between. CDR1 and CDR2 from the germline V gene are SGHAT and FQNNGV. The variable domain in full, with the rest retrieved from reference TRBV11-2 and TRBJ1-5, is EAGVAQSPRYKIIEKRQSVAFWCNPISGHATLYWYQQILGQGPKLLIQFQNNGVVDDSQLPKDRFSAERLKGVDSTLKIQPAKLEDSAVYLCASSLGGGASNQPQHFGDGTRLSIL.

The chain couples TRBV10-2 to TRBJ2-1, with 12 bases identical to TRBD2. Germline V gene lookup returns CDR1 WSHSY and CDR2 SAAADI. CDR3 size: 16 residues. Losses at the gene ends were 5 bases for V and 6 bases for J; bases not matched to a gene: 8. The CDR3 DNA reads TGCGCCAGCAGTTTCGCCGGGACTAGCGGGCCCAATGAGCAGTTCTTC. It yields the protein CASSFAGTSGPNEQFF.

This clone appeared once. The rearrangement links TRBV27 to TRBJ1-4; 8 bases are a match to TRBD1. In germline, CDR1 is MNHEY, CDR2 SMNVEV (reference sequence). This CDR3 region has 14 residues. Trimming at V came to 2 bases and at J to 5 bases, leaving 1 base not matched to a gene. The CDR3 loop is CASSLNRGNEKLFF. The CDR3 bases are TGTGCCAGCAGTTTAAACAGGGGGAATGAAAAACTGTTTTTT.

This clone was picked up a small number of times. The genes are TRBV6-5 and TRBJ1-1; possible D gene TRBD1, 6 bases. From germline, CDR1 is MNHEY and CDR2 SVGAGI. There are 14 residues in the CDR3. V gave up 2 bases and J gave up 5 bases, with 12 bases separating them. As DNA, the CDR3 is TGTGCCAGCAGTTACGCCGGGGGGCGTACTGAAGCTTTCTTT. This gives the protein CASSYAGGRTEAFF.

The chain combines TRBV10-3 with TRBJ2-5, with a tentative D call TRBD2 (6 bases). Per the germline V gene, CDR1 is ENHRY and CDR2 is SYGVKD. V was shortened by 3 bases and J by 5 bases, with 13 bases between the two germline ends. This CDR3 has 14 residues. The CDR3 region is CAISDRGGGETQYF. The CDR3, as DNA: TGTGCCATCAGTGATAGGGGCGGAGGGGAGACCCAGTACTTC.

The genes are TRBV9 and TRBJ2-3, with TRBD1 as a possible D gene (6 bases). Germline CDR1 SGDLS, CDR2 YYNGEE. The CDR3 runs to 19 residues. The V end was cut by 0 bases, the J end by 2 bases, with 22 bases between. Here the CDR3 reads CASSVGSGHGNLITDTQYF. CDR3 in DNA: TGTGCCAGCAGCGTAGGGTCGGGACACGGCAACTTAATCACAGATACGCAGTATTTT.

The genes are TRBV27 and TRBJ2-7, with a weak D call TRBD2 (6 bases). V was pared by 0 bases and J by 3 bases, with 15 bases between. Germline V gene data show CDR1 as MNHEY and CDR2 as SMNVEV (reference sequence). The CDR3 covers 16 residues. The CDR3 nucleotides read TGTGCCAGCAGTTTATCCCGGGGACTTCGGGGCTACGAGCAGTACTTC. Translating gives CASSLSRGLRGYEQYF.

The V call is TRBV7-2, the J call TRBJ2-1, with D possibly matching TRBD2 (5 bases). Per germline, CDR1 SGHTA and CDR2 FQGNSA. The CDR3 totals 11 residues. V was clipped by 0 bases and J by 13 bases, with 7 bases between them. The chain's CDR3 is CASSLAASQFF. Written as DNA, the CDR3 is TGTGCCAGCAGCTTAGCGGCTAGCCAGTTCTTC.

This chain uses TRBV3-1 (or the pseudogene TRBV3-2) with TRBJ1-2, with 9 bases that match TRBD1. Losses at the gene ends were 6 bases for V and 8 bases for J; bases not matched to a gene: 7. The CDR3 spans 13 residues. Germline CDR1 and CDR2: LGHDT and YNNKEL (reference sequence). CDR3 protein: CASRRGTGWGYTF. CDR3 DNA sequence: TGTGCCAGCAGACGCGGGACAGGGTGGGGCTACACCTTC.

The V call is TRBV18, the J call TRBJ2-2, with a possible D match to TRBD2 (5 bases). Germline V CDR1 and CDR2: KGHSH, LQKENI. Trimming took 0 bases from V and 7 from J, leaving 12 bases between them. The CDR3 loop spans 15 amino acids. The CDR3 DNA reads TGTGCCAGCTCACCACCCGTCGGACTTCTCGGGGAGCTGTTTTTT. Its protein product is CASSPPVGLLGELFF.

CDR3 nucleotide sequence: TGTGCCAGCAGTGAGGCTAGCTACGAGCAGTACTTC. It translates to CASSEASYEQYF. The chain recombines TRBV2 with TRBJ2-7, with D unclear. The V gene lost 3 bases and the J gene lost 3 bases, with 6 bases spanning the gap. The germline V gene has CDR1 SNHLY and CDR2 FYNNEI. CDR3 size: 12 residues.

This chain's CDR3 is CASSYLGLGNQETQYF. The DNA for the CDR3 is TGTGCCAGCAGTTACCTCGGGTTAGGTAACCAAGAGACCCAGTACTTC. V gene TRBV6-5 combines with J gene TRBJ2-5; D is undetermined. Germline values: CDR1 MNHEY, CDR2 SVGAGI. This CDR3 spans 16 amino acids. Trimming pared 2 bases from V and 0 bases from J, leaving 13 bases between.

The rearrangement joins TRBV18 to TRBJ1-2; D ambiguous. Between the trimmed V and J ends, which lost 5 bases and 8 bases, there was a span of 15 bases. CDR1 KGHSH and CDR2 LQKENI come from the germline V gene. The CDR3 spans 13 residues. In DNA, the CDR3 is TGTGCCAGCTCAACGGACTATAGGCAGGGCTACACCTTC. This sequence encodes CASSTDYRQGYTF.

The rearrangement uses TRBV19 and TRBJ2-2; 8 nucleotides align to TRBD1. V gave up 6 bases and J gave up 7 bases; unmatched junction bases: 7. This CDR3 contains 14 residues. Germline lookup yields CDR1 LNHDA and CDR2 SQIVND (reference sequence). The CDR3, as DNA: TGTGCCAGTAGAGGGACAGGAAGAAGCGGGGAGCTGTTTTTT. Protein product: CASRGTGRSGELFF.

The V gene is TRBV11-2, the J gene TRBJ2-2; D gene uncertain. V lost 6 bases to trimming and J lost 4 bases, with 15 bases between them. CDR3 size: 15 residues. Germline CDR1 and CDR2: SGHAT and FQNNGV. The CDR3 spells CASSPDAVLTGELFF. CDR3 sequence (DNA): TGTGCCAGCAGTCCAGACGCGGTTCTCACCGGGGAGCTGTTTTTT.

This clone appeared a single time. The rearrangement links TRBV6-5 to TRBJ1-5, with TRBD1 identical over 8 bases. The ends lost 2 bases at V and 10 bases at J; junction bases unmatched: 4. CDR3 size: 13 residues. Germline values: CDR1 MNHEY, CDR2 SVGAGI. Here the CDR3 reads CASSYAGGDPQHF. The CDR3 nucleotides are TGTGCCAGCAGTTACGCAGGGGGCGACCCCCAGCATTTT.

The chain uses TRBV7-9 and TRBJ1-1; D is unclear. Germline assignment: CDR1 SEHNR and CDR2 FQNEAQ (reference sequence). The CDR3 has 14 residues. The germline V and J ends were trimmed by 6 bases and 2 bases, with 13 bases remaining between them. Here the CDR3 reads CASSYLGGNTEAFF. CDR3 DNA: TGTGCCAGCAGTTACCTAGGAGGAAACACTGAAGCTTTCTTT.

CDR3: CASSVTAGGRYEQFF. The CDR3 DNA follows: TGTGCCAGCAGCGTGACGGCGGGAGGAAGGTATGAGCAGTTCTTC. The chain recombines TRBV9 with TRBJ2-1, with 8 bases lining up with TRBD2. Per the germline V gene, CDR1 is SGDLS and CDR2 is YYNGEE. J was trimmed by 8 bases and V by 2 bases; bases with no gene match: 9. This CDR3 spans 15 amino acids. The full variable domain, completed using reference TRBV9 and TRBJ2-1, is DSGVTQTPKHLITATGQRVTLRCSPRSGDLSVYWYQQSLDQGLQFLIQYYNGEERAKGNILERFSAQQFPDLHSELNLSSLELGDSALYFCASSVTAGGRYEQFFGPGTRLTVL.

The chain employs TRBV5-1 and TRBJ2-5; 7 bases match TRBD1. The ends lost 6 bases at V and 2 bases at J; junction bases unmatched: 10. This CDR3 has 15 amino acids. Germline values: CDR1 SGHRS, CDR2 YFSETQ. CDR3 region: CASTRPQGEQETQYF. The DNA of the CDR3 is TGCGCCAGCACCCGCCCCCAGGGGGAACAAGAGACCCAGTACTTC.